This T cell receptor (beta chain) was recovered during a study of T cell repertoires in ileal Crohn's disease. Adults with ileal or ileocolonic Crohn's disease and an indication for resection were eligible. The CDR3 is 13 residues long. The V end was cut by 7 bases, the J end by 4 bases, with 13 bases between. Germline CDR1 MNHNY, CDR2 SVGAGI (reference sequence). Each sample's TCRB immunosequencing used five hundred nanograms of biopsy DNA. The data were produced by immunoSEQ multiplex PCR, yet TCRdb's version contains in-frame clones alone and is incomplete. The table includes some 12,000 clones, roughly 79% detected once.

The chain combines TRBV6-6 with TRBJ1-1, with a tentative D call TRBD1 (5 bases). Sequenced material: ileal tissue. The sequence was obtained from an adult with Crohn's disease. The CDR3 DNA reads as TGTGCCAGCATGGGAAGGGGCGGCACTGAAGCTTTCTTT. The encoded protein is CASMGRGGTEAFF.